This T cell receptor (beta chain) was recorded in a study of blood T cells in healthy people across ages. The germline gives CDR1 MNHEY, CDR2 SMNVEV (reference sequence). V was cut by 5 bases and J by 2 bases, with 4 bases left in between. The length of the CDR3 is 13 residues. Next came a second PCR, run for about 6 to 11 cycles, which used a sample-barcoded 5' primer along with a J-beta primer mix. TCRdb fed the 5' RACE reads into MiXCR, producing one record per CDR3 protein. The profile covers around 650,000 distinct CDR3 sequences, with approximately 40% appearing a single time and 30% taken by the ten largest.

The V and J genes are TRBV27 and TRBJ1-6, with D hard to call. The receptor comes from a man older than 75 in good health. The sample consisted of blood. As DNA, the CDR3 is TGTGCCAGCAGTCGGGCCTATAATTCACCCCTCCACTTT. Translated: CASSRAYNSPLHF.